The 15 T cell receptor beta chains presented below share a single source sample, sequenced in a study of identifying expanded T cells in peripheral blood. Clones were read by immunoSEQ multiplex PCR, and TCRdb kept only the in-frame ones, dropping some. The top ten hold 7% to 10% of the sample, which has around 120,000 clones, around 88% seen once. Sequenced: blood. The receptors were gathered from a person aged 18 to 70 in good health.

The chain couples TRBV21-1 to TRBJ2-7; whether TRBD2, the table's D call, matches the DNA was not checked. TRBV21-1 is given as a pseudogene. The CDR3 spans 14 residues. DNA for the CDR3: TGTGCCAGCAGCAATCCGGGAGGGTCGGTCGAGCAGTACTTC. Its translation is CASSNPGGSVEQYF.

The rearrangement uses TRBV28 and TRBJ2-4; TRBD2 aligns across 14 bases. V shed 5 bases, J shed 8 bases, and the junction held 8 bases outside the gene matches. CDR1 MDHEN and CDR2 SYDVKM come from the germline V gene. This CDR3 spans 16 amino acids. The CDR3, as DNA: TGTGCCAGCAGTCCTAGAGGGACTAGCGGGAGAGACATTCAGTACTTC. As protein: CASSPRGTSGRDIQYF.

The chain has TRBV29-1 and TRBJ2-3; no clear D. CDR1 is SQVTM and CDR2 is ANQGSEA in the germline V gene. The germline V and J ends were trimmed by 5 bases and 0 bases, with 18 bases remaining between them. The CDR3 is made up of 16 amino acids. CDR3 protein: CSVHRAYQPSTDTQYF. CDR3 bases: TGCAGCGTTCACCGGGCGTACCAACCTAGCACAGATACGCAGTATTTT.

The chain joins TRBV6-1 to TRBJ1-1, with a weak D call TRBD1 (6 bases). This CDR3 contains 11 residues. The V gene lost 6 bases and the J gene lost 11 bases, with 13 bases spanning the gap. Germline V lookup: CDR1 MNHNS, CDR2 SASEGT. This chain's CDR3 is CASRFLGGAFF. CDR3 coding DNA: TGTGCCAGCAGATTCTTAGGGGGGGCTTTCTTT.

This sequence joins TRBV9 and TRBJ2-1; 8 bases map to TRBD2. The CDR3 covers 14 residues. With 4 bases clipped from V and 8 bases from J, the junction kept 8 bases outside the gene matches. Germline V gene lookup returns CDR1 SGDLS and CDR2 YYNGEE. CDR3 sequence (DNA): TGTGCCAGCAGCCCCCAACTGCGGGGGGATGAGCAGTTCTTC. The encoded protein is CASSPQLRGDEQFF.

The chain carries TRBV10-3 and TRBJ2-3; D is unresolved. Germline V CDR1 and CDR2: ENHRY, SYGVKD. This CDR3 is built from 11 residues. Trimming left V 3 bases short and J 6 bases short, with 4 bases between. The CDR3 is CAISDEDTQYF. The CDR3 nucleotides read TGTGCCATCAGTGACGAGGATACGCAGTATTTT.

The rearrangement uses TRBV28 and TRBJ2-7; D is perhaps TRBD1 (6 bases). V shed 4 bases and J shed 13 bases, with 17 bases lying between them. Germline loops: CDR1 MDHEN, CDR2 SYDVKM. CDR3 length: 12 residues. CDR3 region: CASSSYRDVVYF. As DNA, the CDR3 is TGTGCCAGCAGTTCCTACAGGGACGTGGTTTACTTC.

The J gene is TRBJ2-3, the V gene TRBV11-2; TRBD2 matches 12 bases. CDR1 and CDR2 from the germline V gene are SGHAT and FQNNGV. There are 14 residues in the CDR3. Germline trimming cut 5 bases from V and 6 bases from J; bases unmatched to any gene: 3. CDR3 region: CASSAGTSGDTQYF. The CDR3 nucleotides read TGTGCCAGCAGCGCCGGGACTAGCGGGGATACGCAGTATTTT.

This chain connects TRBV19 to TRBJ2-3; 9 bases align to TRBD2. The trim removed 4 bases at V and 2 bases at J, leaving 7 bases unmatched. In germline, CDR1 is LNHDA, CDR2 SQIVND (reference sequence). The CDR3 sequence is 16 residues long. The CDR3 here is CASSKGTSPTTDTQYF. Here the CDR3 DNA reads TGTGCCAGTAGTAAGGGGACTAGCCCGACCACAGATACGCAGTATTTT.

The V and J genes are TRBV5-4 and TRBJ2-7; D ambiguous. CDR1 and CDR2 (germline): SGHNT, YYREEE (reference sequence). The CDR3 contains 15 residues. V was cut by 3 bases and J by 6 bases, with 19 bases left in between. The CDR3 is CASSSDTTILGEQYF. CDR3 DNA sequence: TGTGCCAGCAGCTCAGACACTACCATCCTGGGCGAGCAGTACTTC. Combining the CDR3 with reference TRBV5-4 and TRBJ2-7 gives the whole variable domain ETGVTQSPTHLIKTRGQQVTLRCSSQSGHNTVSWYQQALGQGPQFIFQYYREEENGRGNFPPRFSGLQFPNYSSELNVNALELDDSALYLCASSSDTTILGEQYFGPGTRLTVT.

This clone came up a few times. The CDR3 spells CASSSIGTGGVGYTF. In DNA, the CDR3 is TGTGCCAGCAGCTCAATCGGGACAGGGGGCGTAGGCTACACCTTC. The chain uses TRBV7-9 and TRBJ1-2, with 12 bases that match TRBD1. V dropped 4 bases and J dropped 8; count of bases not matched to a gene: 8. From germline, CDR1 is SEHNR and CDR2 FQNEAQ (reference sequence). The CDR3 consists of 15 residues.

V gene TRBV7-9 combines with J gene TRBJ1-2, with D maybe TRBD1 (6 bases). There are 14 residues in the CDR3. The germline gives CDR1 SEHNR, CDR2 FQNEAQ (reference sequence). V shed 1 base and J shed 8 bases, with 14 bases lying between them. The CDR3 region is CASSLGTGSTGYTF. The CDR3 nucleotides are TGTGCCAGCAGCTTAGGTACAGGGTCTACCGGCTACACCTTC.

The V call is TRBV5-1, the J call TRBJ1-4, with D perhaps matching TRBD1 (5 bases). The CDR3 spans 15 residues. V lost 1 base to trimming and J lost 8 bases, with 15 bases between them. CDR1 is SGHRS, CDR2 YFSETQ, per germline. CDR3 loop: CASSLYPGNSEKLFF. CDR3 nucleotides: TGCGCCAGCAGCTTGTACCCAGGGAATAGCGAAAAACTGTTTTTT.

CDR3 sequence reads: CASSQQGEWNYGYTF. CDR3 DNA: TGCGCCAGCAGCCAGCAGGGGGAATGGAACTATGGCTACACCTTC. The chain uses TRBV4-3 and TRBJ1-2, with 7 bases lining up with TRBD1. The germline CDR1 and CDR2 sequences are LGHNA and YSLEER. Germline trimming cut 3 bases from V and 2 bases from J; bases unmatched to any gene: 6. The CDR3 is made up of 15 amino acids.

This chain joins TRBV27 and TRBJ2-5, with 8 nucleotides matching TRBD2. The junction had 8 bases not matched to a gene; V was cut back by 2 bases and J by 3 bases. Germline values: CDR1 MNHEY, CDR2 SMNVEV (reference sequence). The CDR3 consists of 16 residues. CDR3 in DNA: TGTGCCAGCAGTTTAGGGTATGGTAGCGGGGAAGAGACCCAGTACTTC. This sequence encodes CASSLGYGSGEETQYF.